Shown below are 19 T cell receptor beta chains from a single sample sequenced in a study of radiotherapy plus CTLA-4 blockade in lung cancer. This table comes from immunoSEQ multiplex PCR, and its TCRdb copy is limited to in-frame clones, with some not included. The sample holds 110,000 or so clones, 78% seen once. Here the sequenced sample was peripheral blood, taken from a patient treated with radiotherapy plus ipilimumab. The receptors originated from a human donor with non-small cell lung cancer who had a partial response to radiotherapy plus ipilimumab.

The V call is TRBV19, the J call TRBJ2-1, with 8 bases fitting TRBD2. CDR1 and CDR2 from the germline V gene are LNHDA and SQIVND (reference sequence). The V segment lost 6 bases and the J segment 6 bases; nucleotides outside the gene matches: 13. This CDR3 has 16 residues. CDR3 sequence (DNA): TGTGCCAGTAGGAATCCGGGACTAGAGATGCGCAATGAGCAGTTCTTC. Translating gives CASRNPGLEMRNEQFF.

V is TRBV6-5 and J is TRBJ2-5, with a possible D match to TRBD1 (5 bases). Deletions cut 3 bases from V and 0 bases from J, with 14 bases between. In germline, CDR1 is MNHEY, CDR2 SVGAGI. The CDR3 length is 16 residues. CDR3 protein: CASSYLGKGNQETQYF. For the CDR3, the DNA is TGTGCCAGCAGTTATCTAGGAAAGGGGAACCAAGAGACCCAGTACTTC.

About this clone itself: The same CDR3 also results from other DNA sequences found in this sample. This chain links TRBV28 with TRBJ2-1, with 10 positions matching TRBD2. The V segment lost 2 bases and the J segment 7 bases; nucleotides outside the gene matches: 5. There are 15 residues in the CDR3. Germline lookup yields CDR1 MDHEN and CDR2 SYDVKM. This CDR3 is CASSLTSGNFNEQFF. The CDR3 region has the DNA TGTGCCAGCAGTTTAACTAGCGGGAACTTTAATGAGCAGTTCTTC.

V usage is TRBV5-4 and J usage is TRBJ2-3, with 7 bases lining up with TRBD2. Trimming removed 3 bases from V and 7 bases from J; junction bases left unmatched: 11. This CDR3 comprises 15 residues. Germline values: CDR1 SGHNT, CDR2 YYREEE (reference sequence). CDR3 nucleotides: TGTGCCAGCAGCTCTAACCTAGCGGAGCACCATACGCAGTATTTT. Translated, it gives CASSSNLAEHHTQYF.

The chain links TRBV18 to TRBJ1-1; a possible D gene is TRBD1 (5 bases). The V end lost 2 bases, the J end lost 5 bases, and 12 bases lay between the germline ends. Germline CDR1 and CDR2: KGHSH and LQKENI. The CDR3 is 14 amino acids. The CDR3 spells CASSPEGLGTEAFF. The CDR3 coding sequence is TGTGCCAGCTCACCAGAGGGACTCGGGACTGAAGCTTTCTTT.

This CDR3 reads CASSERGPGELFF. The CDR3 DNA sequence: TGTGCCAGCAGTGAACGAGGGCCCGGGGAGCTGTTTTTT. V is TRBV25-1 and J is TRBJ2-2, with a weak D call TRBD2 (5 bases). With 2 bases removed from V and 6 bases from J, the gap between germline ends came to 7 bases. The germline V gene has CDR1 MGHDK and CDR2 SYGVNS. There are 13 residues in the CDR3.

The chain couples TRBV5-6 to TRBJ2-7; TRBD1 is a possible D gene (5 bases). Trimming left V 1 base short and J 3 bases short, with 11 bases between. This CDR3 region has 14 residues. Germline CDR1 is SGHDT and CDR2 is YYEEEE. The CDR3 nucleotides read TGTGCCAGCAGCTTGACAGGTAGAATCTACGAGCAGTACGTC. Its protein product is CASSLTGRIYEQYV.

The chain employs TRBV30 and TRBJ2-3; no firm D call. There are 12 residues in the CDR3. V shed 2 bases and J shed 8 bases, with 11 bases lying between them. Germline-derived CDR1 and CDR2 are GTSNPN and SVGIG (reference sequence). DNA of the CDR3: TGTGCCTGGAGTCCCCCGAGTGCTACGCAGTATTTT. This gives the protein CAWSPPSATQYF.

V is TRBV19 and J is TRBJ2-2; the D is unclear. The V gene's germline CDR1 is LNHDA and CDR2 SQIVND (reference sequence). The V end was cut by 4 bases, the J end by 2 bases, with 8 bases between. This CDR3 region has 14 residues. The CDR3 region has the DNA TGTGCCAGTAGTAGGAGTCTTAACACCGGGGAGCTGTTTTTT. This translates into CASSRSLNTGELFF.

The chain carries TRBV6-1 and TRBJ2-7; 10 positions agree with TRBD2. The CDR3 runs to 15 residues. The V and J ends lost 1 base and 6 bases, in that order; junction bases with no gene match: 6. Germline V gene sequence: CDR1 MNHNS, CDR2 SASEGT. The CDR3 DNA follows: TGTGCCAGCAGTGAAGGGCTAGCGGGAGTGAGCGAGCAGTACTTC. Protein: CASSEGLAGVSEQYF.

The sample holds a few counts of this clone. V and J are TRBV6-4 and TRBJ2-6; D is undetermined. The CDR3 totals 14 residues. In germline, CDR1 is MRHNA, CDR2 SNTAGT. Trimming removed 7 bases from V and 0 bases from J, with 7 bases in between. This CDR3 reads CASMADSGANVLTF. Written as DNA, the CDR3 is TGTGCCAGCATGGCGGACTCTGGGGCCAACGTCCTGACTTTC.

V gene TRBV5-1 combines with J gene TRBJ1-2, with TRBD1 identical over 9 bases. The J segment lost 7 bases and the V segment lost 4 bases, leaving 11 bases of the junction unmatched. There are 15 residues in the CDR3. In germline, CDR1 is SGHRS, CDR2 YFSETQ. The CDR3 DNA follows: TGCGCCAGCAGCCCCCTAACCGGGACAGGGCTTGGCTACACCTTC. Translation: CASSPLTGTGLGYTF.

V gene TRBV5-1 combines with J gene TRBJ2-5; D may be TRBD2 (5 bases). Germline V gives CDR1 SGHRS, CDR2 YFSETQ. The CDR3 is 16 amino acids. Trimming stripped 2 bases from V and 2 bases from J, with 16 bases between. CDR3 DNA: TGCGCCAGCAGCTTAGGAGAGGACTGGGGACAAGAGACCCAGTACTTC. Its translation is CASSLGEDWGQETQYF.

The chain uses TRBV6-1 and TRBJ1-2; D is possibly TRBD1 (6 bases). Trimming removed 3 bases from V and 8 bases from J, with 16 bases in between. The germline V gene has CDR1 MNHNS and CDR2 SASEGT. CDR3 length: 14 residues. The CDR3 here is CASSDRVQGEGYTF. The CDR3 DNA sequence: TGTGCCAGCAGTGATAGGGTACAGGGCGAGGGCTACACCTTC.

V gene TRBV30 combines with J gene TRBJ1-6; possibly TRBD1 for D (5 bases). Germline-derived CDR1 and CDR2 are GTSNPN and SVGIG (reference sequence). The CDR3 consists of 13 residues. V was trimmed by 2 bases and J by 7 bases, leaving 9 bases between them. This CDR3 reads CAWSRQLNSPLHF. In DNA form, the CDR3 reads TGTGCCTGGAGTCGACAGTTAAATTCACCCCTCCACTTT.

This chain connects TRBV10-1 to TRBJ1-5; unclear D gene. The germline V and J ends were trimmed by 3 bases and 4 bases, with 7 bases remaining between them. The CDR3 totals 13 residues. Germline V gene sequence: CDR1 WNHNN, CDR2 SYGVQD (reference sequence). The CDR3 coding sequence is TGCGCCAGCAGTGAACAGCAGAATCAGCCCCAGCATTTT. The encoded protein is CASSEQQNQPQHF.

The genes are TRBV9 and TRBJ2-5; 10 bases line up with TRBD2. The CDR3 extends over 16 amino acids. The germline gives CDR1 SGDLS, CDR2 YYNGEE. V shed 5 bases and J 2 bases; nucleotides not matched to a gene: 9. Here the CDR3 reads CASSDRVLAGQETQYF. CDR3 DNA sequence: TGTGCCAGCAGTGATCGAGTACTAGCGGGACAAGAGACCCAGTACTTC. Drawing the rest from reference TRBV9 and TRBJ2-5, the complete variable domain is DSGVTQTPKHLITATGQRVTLRCSPRSGDLSVYWYQQSLDQGLQFLIQYYNGEERAKGNILERFSAQQFPDLHSELNLSSLELGDSALYFCASSDRVLAGQETQYFGPGTRLLVL.

The genes are TRBV28 and TRBJ2-5; 9 bases match TRBD2. The tail of the sequence fits TRBJ2-7 better, so the J call may be wrong. Germline loops: CDR1 MDHEN, CDR2 SYDVKM. This CDR3 comprises 15 residues. CDR3 loop: CASSPLSGRMNEQYF. The CDR3 bases are TGTGCCAGCAGTCCCCTCAGCGGGAGGATGAACGAGCAGTACTTC.

The rearrangement uses TRBV4-1 and TRBJ2-1; D is unresolved. The CDR3 length is 14 residues. V lost 0 bases, J lost 1 base, and 4 bases lay in between. In germline, CDR1 is MGHRA, CDR2 YSYEKL. In DNA, the CDR3 is TGCGCCAGCAGCCAAGACCCTTCCTACAATGAGCAGTTCTTC. Its translation is CASSQDPSYNEQFF.